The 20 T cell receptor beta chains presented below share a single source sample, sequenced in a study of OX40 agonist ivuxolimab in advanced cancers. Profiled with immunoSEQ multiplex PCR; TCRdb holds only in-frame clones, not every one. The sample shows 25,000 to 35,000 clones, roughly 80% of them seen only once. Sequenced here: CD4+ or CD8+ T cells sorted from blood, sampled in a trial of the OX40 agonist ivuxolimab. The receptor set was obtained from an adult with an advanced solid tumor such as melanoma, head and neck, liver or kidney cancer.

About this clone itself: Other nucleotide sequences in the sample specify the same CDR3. CDR3 sequence: CASRGFIRGSNYGYTF. Written as DNA, the CDR3 is TGCGCCAGCAGGGGGTTTATACGAGGATCGAACTATGGCTACACCTTC. The chain employs TRBV10-2 and TRBJ1-2; no firm D call. The V end lost 6 bases, the J end lost 2 bases, and 19 bases lay between the germline ends. The CDR3 is made up of 16 amino acids. CDR1 is WSHSY, CDR2 SAAADI, per germline.

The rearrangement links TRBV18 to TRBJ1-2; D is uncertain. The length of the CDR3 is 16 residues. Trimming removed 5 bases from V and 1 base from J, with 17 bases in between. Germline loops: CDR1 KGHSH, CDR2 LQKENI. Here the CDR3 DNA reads TGTGCCAGCTCATCAATGTTAGCGAGAGATAACTATGGCTACACCTTC. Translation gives CASSSMLARDNYGYTF.

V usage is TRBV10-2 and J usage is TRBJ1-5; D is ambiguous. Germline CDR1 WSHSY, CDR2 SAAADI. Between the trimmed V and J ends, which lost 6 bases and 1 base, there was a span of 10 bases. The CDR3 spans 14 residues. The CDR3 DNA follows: TGCGCCAGCAGCTCCGCAAGGAGCAATCAGCCCCAGCATTTT. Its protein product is CASSSARSNQPQHF.

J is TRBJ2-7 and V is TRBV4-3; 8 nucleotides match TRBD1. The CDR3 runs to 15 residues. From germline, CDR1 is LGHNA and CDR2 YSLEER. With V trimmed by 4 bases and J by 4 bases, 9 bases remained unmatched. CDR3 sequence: CASSPGTGNRYEQYF. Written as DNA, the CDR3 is TGCGCCAGCAGCCCCGGGACAGGTAATAGGTACGAGCAGTACTTC.

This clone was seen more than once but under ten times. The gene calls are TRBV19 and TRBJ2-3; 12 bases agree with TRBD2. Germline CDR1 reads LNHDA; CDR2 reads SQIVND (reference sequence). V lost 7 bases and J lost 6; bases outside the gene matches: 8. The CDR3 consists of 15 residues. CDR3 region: CASNLLAGGADTQYF. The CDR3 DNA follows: TGTGCCAGTAACCTACTAGCGGGAGGCGCTGATACGCAGTATTTT.

The CDR3 reads CASSLFGGDAGHNEQFF. The CDR3 nucleotides are TGTGCCAGCAGTTTGTTTGGCGGTGACGCAGGGCACAATGAGCAGTTCTTC. The chain has TRBV27 and TRBJ2-1, with D perhaps TRBD1 (5 bases). Germline V gene data show CDR1 as MNHEY and CDR2 as SMNVEV (reference sequence). The CDR3 is 17 amino acids. Trimming removed 3 bases from V and 5 bases from J, with 20 bases in between.

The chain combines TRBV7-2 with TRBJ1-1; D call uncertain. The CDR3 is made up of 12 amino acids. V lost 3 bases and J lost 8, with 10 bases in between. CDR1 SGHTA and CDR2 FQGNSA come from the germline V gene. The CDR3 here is CASSFSRGEAFF. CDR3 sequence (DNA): TGTGCCAGCAGCTTTTCCAGAGGGGAAGCTTTCTTT.

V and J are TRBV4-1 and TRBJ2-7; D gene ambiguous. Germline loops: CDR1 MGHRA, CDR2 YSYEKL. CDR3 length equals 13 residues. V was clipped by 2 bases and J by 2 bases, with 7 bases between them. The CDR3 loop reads CASSQRVTYEQYF. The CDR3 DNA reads TGCGCCAGCAGCCAACGGGTCACCTACGAGCAGTACTTC.

CDR3 loop: CASIELAGDTDTQYF. For the CDR3, the DNA is TGTGCCAGCATTGAGCTAGCGGGGGACACAGATACGCAGTATTTT. J is TRBJ2-3 and V is TRBV6-1, with 10 bases lining up with TRBD2. There are 15 residues in the CDR3. Trimming removed 7 bases from V and 2 bases from J; junction bases left unmatched: 6. Germline V CDR1 and CDR2: MNHNS, SASEGT.

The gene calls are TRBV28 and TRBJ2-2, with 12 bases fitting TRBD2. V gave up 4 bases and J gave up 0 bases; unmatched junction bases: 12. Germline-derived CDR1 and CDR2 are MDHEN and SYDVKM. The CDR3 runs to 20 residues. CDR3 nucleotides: TGTGCCAGCAGTTCCCAACTAGCGGGGGGATCCTACGCGAACACCGGGGAGCTGTTTTTT. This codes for CASSSQLAGGSYANTGELFF.

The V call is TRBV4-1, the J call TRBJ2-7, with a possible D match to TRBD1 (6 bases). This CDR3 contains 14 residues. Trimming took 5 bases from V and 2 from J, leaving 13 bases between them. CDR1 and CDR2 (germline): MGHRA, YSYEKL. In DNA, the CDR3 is TGCGCCAGCAGCTTAGACAGGATTGCCTACGAGCAGTACTTC. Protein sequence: CASSLDRIAYEQYF.

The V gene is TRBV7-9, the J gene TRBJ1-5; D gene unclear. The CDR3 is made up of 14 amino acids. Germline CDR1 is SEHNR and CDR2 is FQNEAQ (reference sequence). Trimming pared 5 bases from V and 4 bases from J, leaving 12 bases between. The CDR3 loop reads CASSPGGGNQPQHF. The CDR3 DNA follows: TGTGCCAGCAGCCCTGGAGGAGGGAATCAGCCCCAGCATTTT.

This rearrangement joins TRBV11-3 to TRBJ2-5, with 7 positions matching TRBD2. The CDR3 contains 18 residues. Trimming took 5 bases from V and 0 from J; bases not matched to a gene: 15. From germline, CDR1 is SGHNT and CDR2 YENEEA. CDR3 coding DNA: TGTGCCAGCAGCCGATATTTGGTGGCTAGCGGCTACCAAGAGACCCAGTACTTC. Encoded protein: CASSRYLVASGYQETQYF. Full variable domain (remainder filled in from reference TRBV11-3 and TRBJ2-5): EAGVVQSPRYKIIEKKQPVAFWCNPISGHNTLYWYLQNLGQGPELLIRYENEEAVDDSQLPKDRFSAERLKGVDSTLKIQPAELGDSAVYLCASSRYLVASGYQETQYFGPGTRLLVL.

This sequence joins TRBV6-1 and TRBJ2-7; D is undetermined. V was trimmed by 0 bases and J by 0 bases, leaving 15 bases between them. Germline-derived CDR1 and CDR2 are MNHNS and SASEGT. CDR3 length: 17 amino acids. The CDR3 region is CASSEALHQSPSYEQYF. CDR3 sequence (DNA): TGTGCCAGCAGTGAAGCGCTTCATCAGTCACCCTCCTACGAGCAGTACTTC.

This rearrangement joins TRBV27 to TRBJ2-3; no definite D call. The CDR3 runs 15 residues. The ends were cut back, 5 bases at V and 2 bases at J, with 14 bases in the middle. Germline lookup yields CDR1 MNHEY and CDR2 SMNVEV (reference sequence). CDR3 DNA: TGTGCCAGCAGTCCCTACCCCCAACACACAGATACGCAGTATTTT. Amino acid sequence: CASSPYPQHTDTQYF.

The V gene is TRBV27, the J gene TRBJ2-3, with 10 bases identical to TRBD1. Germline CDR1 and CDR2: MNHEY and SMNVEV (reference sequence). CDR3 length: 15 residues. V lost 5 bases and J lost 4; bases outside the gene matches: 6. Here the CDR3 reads CASSNADRGSDTQYF. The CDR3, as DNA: TGTGCCAGCAGTAACGCGGACAGGGGGTCAGATACGCAGTATTTT.

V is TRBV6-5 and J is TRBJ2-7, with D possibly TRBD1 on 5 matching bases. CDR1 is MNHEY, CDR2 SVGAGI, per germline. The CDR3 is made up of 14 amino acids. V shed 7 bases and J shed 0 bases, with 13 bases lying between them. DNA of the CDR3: TGTGCCAGCATTGACAGCCTGTCCTCCTACGAGCAGTACTTC. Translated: CASIDSLSSYEQYF.

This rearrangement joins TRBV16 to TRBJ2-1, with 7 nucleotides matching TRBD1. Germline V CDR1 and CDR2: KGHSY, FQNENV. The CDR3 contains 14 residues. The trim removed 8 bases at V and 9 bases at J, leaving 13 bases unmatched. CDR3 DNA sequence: TGTGCCAGCTCCGGGGACAGAGGGGTCTTTGAGCAGTTCTTC. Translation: CASSGDRGVFEQFF.

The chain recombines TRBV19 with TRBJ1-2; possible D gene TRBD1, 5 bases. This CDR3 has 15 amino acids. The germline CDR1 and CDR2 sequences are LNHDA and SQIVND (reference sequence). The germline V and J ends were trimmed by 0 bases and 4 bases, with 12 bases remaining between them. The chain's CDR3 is CASSIEGTSLYGYTF. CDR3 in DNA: TGTGCCAGTAGTATAGAGGGGACCTCCCTCTATGGCTACACCTTC.

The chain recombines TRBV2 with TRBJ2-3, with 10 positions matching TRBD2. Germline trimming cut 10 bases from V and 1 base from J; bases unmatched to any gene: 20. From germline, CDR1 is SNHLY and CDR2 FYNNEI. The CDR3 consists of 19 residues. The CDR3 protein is CAIPHPGASGGPGTDTQYF. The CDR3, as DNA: TGTGCCATCCCGCATCCAGGTGCTAGCGGGGGCCCCGGCACAGATACGCAGTATTTT.